Below, one TCR beta chain is given with its context. The data were taken from a study of radiation and T cells in renal cell carcinoma. About the research overall: Nephrectomy followed 15 Gy stereotactic body radiation by 4 weeks.

The CDR3 length is 17 residues. V was trimmed by 4 bases and J by 2 bases, leaving 19 bases between them. Germline CDR1 is MGHRA and CDR2 is YSYEKL. Assay: immunoSEQ multiplex PCR; the TCRdb copy retains only in-frame clones and omits some. The sample records 100,000 or so clones, 65% to 90% being singletons. Time point reported: baseline pretreatment blood. Treatment: 15 Gy SBRT to primary tumor, nephrectomy 4 weeks later. This receptor was obtained from a man aged 50-60 years with renal cell carcinoma. The chain combines TRBV4-1 with TRBJ2-3; perhaps TRBD2 as D (6 bases). The source material was blood, sampled from a patient whose treatment included radiotherapy and nephrectomy. CDR3 coding DNA: TGCGCCAGCAGCCCTTTCGCGGGGAAAAAGCCCACAGATACGCAGTATTTT. It specifies CASSPFAGKKPTDTQYF.